Below, 8 T cell receptor beta chains from the same sample are listed, as sequenced in a study of patients and donors after allogeneic stem cell transplantation. One entry per CDR3 protein results from TCRdb running MiXCR on the RT-PCR reads. The sample includes about 410,000 distinct CDR3 sequences, approximately 16% of them seen just once. The sequenced sample was blood, either unsorted or a sorted T cell fraction (not recorded which). Receptors were obtained from a human donor who was either an allogeneic HSCT recipient or a stem cell or donor lymphocyte infusion donor (not recorded which). It is not recorded whose cells these are; they may come from a transplant donor.

The J gene is TRBJ1-6, the V gene TRBV19; D gene uncertain. Germline CDR1 is LNHDA and CDR2 is SQIVND (reference sequence). The CDR3 sequence is 15 residues long. The V and J ends lost 5 bases and 4 bases respectively, with 12 bases between them. This CDR3 is CASSETRRYNSPLHF. The CDR3 DNA follows: TGTGCCAGTAGTGAGACCCGAAGGTATAATTCACCCCTCCACTTT.

The sample holds a few counts of this clonotype. The chain joins TRBV9 to TRBJ2-1; maybe TRBD2 (5 bases). Germline CDR1 SGDLS, CDR2 YYNGEE. The CDR3 has 13 amino acids. With 3 bases removed from V and 8 bases from J, the gap between germline ends came to 12 bases. The CDR3 loop is CASSAAGFYEQFF. The CDR3 region has the DNA TGTGCCAGCAGCGCCGCGGGCTTTTATGAGCAGTTCTTC.

This clonotype was seen a handful of times. The chain carries TRBV29-1 and TRBJ1-4; TRBD1 matches at 7 bases. After removal of 6 bases from V and 7 bases from J, the junction contained 5 bases not matched to a gene. The CDR3 sequence is 12 residues long. Germline V gene lookup returns CDR1 SQVTM and CDR2 ANQGSEA. The DNA of the CDR3 is TGCAGCGTCGCCACAGGGGTTGAAAAACTGTTTTTT. This codes for CSVATGVEKLFF.

This clonotype was detected ten times or more. The chain combines TRBV12-3 or TRBV12-4 with TRBJ1-1; TRBD1 agrees at 9 bases. There are 14 residues in the CDR3. J gave up 1 base and V 6 bases, and 3 bases lay outside the gene matches. The CDR3 spells CASSGQGSNTEAFF. In DNA, the CDR3 is TGTGCCAGCAGCGGACAGGGGTCGAACACTGAAGCTTTCTTT.

The chain employs TRBV7-6 and TRBJ1-2, with TRBD1 identical over 9 bases. This CDR3 has 19 residues. J was trimmed by 2 bases and V by 2 bases; bases with no gene match: 15. Germline V gives CDR1 SGHVS, CDR2 FNYEAQ. The CDR3 is CASSLRPSGTGSLNYGYTF. CDR3 sequence (DNA): TGTGCCAGCAGCTTACGCCCGTCCGGGACAGGGTCCTTAAACTATGGCTACACCTTC.

The rearrangement uses TRBV20-1 and TRBJ1-2; D gene uncertain. V was trimmed by 3 bases and J by 8 bases, leaving 22 bases between them. CDR1 and CDR2 (germline): DFQATT, SNEGSKA (reference sequence). The CDR3 has 15 amino acids. CDR3 nucleotide sequence: TGCAGTGCTAGCGCTCCCCCGGGCACGGAAGGAGGCTACACCTTC. The encoded protein is CSASAPPGTEGGYTF.

The table lists this clonotype with a few counts. The CDR3 sequence: CASSETVTDTQYF. The CDR3 DNA reads TGTGCCAGCAGTGAGACAGTCACAGATACGCAGTATTTT. The chain combines TRBV2 with TRBJ2-3, with D perhaps matching TRBD1 (5 bases). The V end was cut by 3 bases, the J end by 2 bases, with 6 bases between. Looked up from germline, CDR1 is SNHLY and CDR2 is FYNNEI. The CDR3 is 13 residues long.

Here the CDR3 reads CASTRSGMGNTEAFF. The CDR3 DNA reads TGTGCCAGCACCCGCAGCGGAATGGGGAACACTGAAGCTTTCTTT. The V gene is TRBV2, the J gene TRBJ1-1; D call uncertain. This CDR3 is built from 15 residues. V was cut by 7 bases and J by 1 base, with 16 bases left in between. CDR1 and CDR2 from the germline V gene are SNHLY and FYNNEI.